This passage covers 25 T cell receptor beta chains from one sample sequenced in a study of T cells in Graves' hyperthyroidism and ophthalmopathy. From RNA transcripts, TCR beta CDR3 regions were amplified. TCR CDR3 underwent first-round RT-PCR with the HTBI primer set. From the multiplex PCR reads, TCRdb called clonotypes with MiXCR, one entry per CDR3 protein. The data hold 350,000 to 400,000 distinct CDR3 sequences, with under 20% observed a single time. Sequenced material: blood. These receptors were collected from a woman between 18 and 29 years old with Graves' hyperthyroidism.

This clonotype occurred many times. This sequence joins TRBV7-6 and TRBJ2-7, with D possibly TRBD1 on 5 matching bases. Deletions cut 1 base from V and 3 bases from J, with 10 bases between. The CDR3 is 14 amino acids. CDR1 is SGHVS and CDR2 is FNYEAQ in the germline V gene. CDR3 in amino acids: CASSLDGQSYEQYF. CDR3 nucleotides: TGTGCCAGCAGCTTAGATGGACAAAGCTACGAGCAGTACTTC.

This clonotype has ten or more counts. The V gene is TRBV12-3 or TRBV12-4, the J gene TRBJ1-6, with TRBD1 identical over 9 bases. V was clipped by 5 bases and J by 7 bases; unmatched bases: 6. CDR3 size: 15 residues. The CDR3 region has the DNA TGTGCCAGCAGTCCGACAGGGGGGATAAATTCACCCCTCCACTTT. The encoded protein is CASSPTGGINSPLHF.

Concerning this clonotype itself: The CDR3 ends on some other residue instead of the conserved phenylalanine or tryptophan, so this is likely a read error. This rearrangement joins TRBV6-1 to TRBJ1-1; D unclear. CDR1 and CDR2 (germline): MNHNS, SASEGT. This CDR3 comprises 12 residues. Here the CDR3 reads CACSLGDTEAFV. DNA of the CDR3: TGTGCCTGCAGTCTTGGGGACACTGAAGCTTTCGTT.

At least ten counts were recorded for this clonotype. This chain uses TRBV7-9 with TRBJ1-1, with D hard to call. CDR1 is SEHNR and CDR2 is FQNEAQ in the germline V gene (reference sequence). V was trimmed by 3 bases and J by 0 bases, leaving 5 bases between them. CDR3 length: 13 residues. Here the CDR3 reads CASSFDLNTEAFF. The CDR3 DNA is TGTGCCAGCAGCTTTGATTTGAACACTGAAGCTTTCTTT.

The chain combines TRBV20-1 with TRBJ1-2, with a tentative D call TRBD1 (5 bases). This CDR3 spans 11 amino acids. Germline assignment: CDR1 DFQATT and CDR2 SNEGSKA (reference sequence). The ends were cut back, 6 bases at V and 3 bases at J, with 8 bases in the middle. In nucleotides, the CDR3 is TGCAGTGCCCTGGGGGACTATGGCTACACCTTC. Its protein is CSALGDYGYTF.

This clonotype has at least ten counts. This chain connects TRBV11-2 to TRBJ2-2, with D possibly matching TRBD1 (6 bases). The V end lost 6 bases, the J end lost 8 bases, and 16 bases lay between the germline ends. CDR1 and CDR2 (germline): SGHAT, FQNNGV. The CDR3 has 14 residues. CDR3 DNA sequence: TGTGCCAGCAGAGAACAGGGATTGGCGGGGGAGCTGTTTTTT. Residues: CASREQGLAGELFF.

This clonotype has at least ten counts. The chain joins TRBV12-5 to TRBJ1-1; D unresolved. The V and J ends lost 7 bases and 0 bases respectively, with 3 bases between them. CDR1 is LGHNT, CDR2 FRNRAP, per germline. The CDR3 extends over 11 amino acids. Written as DNA, the CDR3 is TGTGCTAGTGCCGTGAACACTGAAGCTTTCTTT. Amino acids: CASAVNTEAFF.

A note on this clonotype: The junction departs from germline at one end; a sequencing error may be responsible. This chain uses TRBV7-2 with TRBJ2-2; TRBD2 might be the D (6 bases). Germline assignment: CDR1 SGHTA and CDR2 FQGNSA. This CDR3 contains 13 residues. CDR3 nucleotide sequence: TGTGCCAGCAGCTGGGGGGTTACCGCGGAGCTGTTTTTT. Protein: CASSWGVTAELFF. The full variable domain, its missing parts supplied by reference TRBV7-2 and TRBJ2-2, is GAGVSQSPSNKVTEKGKDVELRCDPISGHTALYWYRQSLGQGLEFLIYFQGNSAPDKSGLPSDRFSAERTGGSVSTLTIQRTQQEDSAVYLCASSWGVTAELFFGEGSRLTVL.

This clonotype was counted many times. The chain carries TRBV12-3 or TRBV12-4 and TRBJ1-2; tentative D call: TRBD1 (6 bases). Trimming removed 8 bases from V and 7 bases from J, with 23 bases in between. The CDR3 is 15 residues long. CDR3 DNA: TGTGCCAGCCGGCTACCCTACACGCGAGGGGGTGGCTACACCTTC. It specifies CASRLPYTRGGGYTF.

In the case of this clonotype: The conserved final phenylalanine or tryptophan is absent from the CDR3, which likely points to a read error. The chain joins TRBV6-1 to TRBJ1-2; D may be TRBD1 (5 bases). CDR3 length: 12 residues. Per germline, CDR1 MNHNS and CDR2 SASEGT. The CDR3 region is CVRSQGGYGYTY. CDR3 bases: TGTGTCAGGAGTCAGGGCGGCTATGGCTACACCTAC.

This sequence joins TRBV2 and TRBJ2-7; D not certain. The CDR3 is made up of 14 amino acids. In germline, CDR1 is SNHLY, CDR2 FYNNEI. V was cut by 4 bases and J by 2 bases, with 12 bases left in between. CDR3 coding DNA: TGTGCCAGCAGTGTAGGGCAGAACCCCTACGAGCAGTACTTC. This translates into CASSVGQNPYEQYF.

The V and J genes are TRBV3-1 and TRBJ2-7; D remains unclear. The germline gives CDR1 LGHDT, CDR2 YNNKEL (reference sequence). This CDR3 contains 15 residues. The ends were cut back, 0 bases at V and 0 bases at J, with 9 bases in the middle. The chain's CDR3 is CASSQDWGNSYEQYF. In nucleotides, the CDR3 is TGTGCCAGCAGCCAAGACTGGGGAAACTCCTACGAGCAGTACTTC.

This clonotype was recorded many times. This chain links TRBV27 with TRBJ2-7; 7 bases fit TRBD1. J was trimmed by 0 bases and V by 6 bases; bases with no gene match: 17. CDR3 length equals 18 residues. Germline CDR1 MNHEY, CDR2 SMNVEV (reference sequence). The chain's CDR3 is CASRARTGRNGVSYEQYF. The CDR3 bases are TGTGCCAGCAGAGCCCGGACAGGCCGCAACGGAGTCTCCTACGAGCAGTACTTC.

This clonotype has at least ten counts. The rearrangement joins TRBV12-3 or TRBV12-4 to TRBJ1-5; the match to TRBD1 covers 11 bases. The CDR3 extends over 18 amino acids. The V segment lost 0 bases and the J segment 0 bases; nucleotides outside the gene matches: 4. The CDR3, as DNA: TGTGCCAGCAGTTTAGCCGGGACAGGGGGATATAGCAATCAGCCCCAGCATTTT. Amino acids: CASSLAGTGGYSNQPQHF.

The table lists this clonotype with many counts. The gene calls are TRBV19 and TRBJ1-1; possible D gene TRBD1, 6 bases. The CDR3 consists of 16 residues. The V gene's germline CDR1 is LNHDA and CDR2 SQIVND (reference sequence). Trimming removed 4 bases from V and 5 bases from J, with 20 bases in between. Here the CDR3 DNA reads TGTGCCAGTAGTACCTCCCCCGGGGGGCCAGGAACTGAAGCTTTCTTT. Encoded protein: CASSTSPGGPGTEAFF.

The chain recombines TRBV29-1 with TRBJ1-1, with no clear D. This CDR3 is built from 11 residues. Germline V gene data show CDR1 as SQVTM and CDR2 as ANQGSEA. Trimming shortened V by 4 bases and J by 1 base, and 4 bases separated the two germline ends. The CDR3 DNA reads TGCAGCGTTGTGCAGAACACTGAAGCTTTCTTT. Translating it yields CSVVQNTEAFF.

This clonotype was seen a few times. The chain joins TRBV7-9 to TRBJ1-1; D remains unclear. This CDR3 is built from 15 residues. Germline loops: CDR1 SEHNR, CDR2 FQNEAQ (reference sequence). Trimming pared 5 bases from V and 1 base from J, leaving 14 bases between. CDR3 in amino acids: CASSPAQDGNTEAFF. In DNA, the CDR3 is TGTGCCAGCAGCCCCGCCCAGGACGGGAACACTGAAGCTTTCTTT.

The J gene is TRBJ2-5, the V gene TRBV20-1; 11 bases are shared with TRBD2. J was trimmed by 1 base and V by 3 bases; bases with no gene match: 7. This CDR3 is built from 16 residues. Germline V lookup: CDR1 DFQATT, CDR2 SNEGSKA (reference sequence). For the CDR3, the DNA is TGCAGTGCTAGGCTAGCGGGGGGCCCATTCCAAGAGACCCAGTACTTC. Encoded protein: CSARLAGGPFQETQYF.

Many counts were recorded for this clonotype. A much bigger clone sits one base away, suggesting this may be a read error. The CDR3 loop reads CASSPYYEQYF. The CDR3 region has the DNA TGTGCCAGCAGCCCCTACTACGAGCAGTACTTC. This rearrangement joins TRBV3-1 to TRBJ2-7; D uncertain. CDR1 and CDR2 (germline): LGHDT, YNNKEL (reference sequence). V lost 4 bases and J lost 3, with 4 bases in between. CDR3 length: 11 amino acids.

J is TRBJ2-2 and V is TRBV11-2; 7 nucleotides match TRBD2. V trimming: 1 base; J trimming: 0 bases; junction bases outside the gene matches: 2. Germline V gives CDR1 SGHAT, CDR2 FQNNGV. The CDR3 has 16 residues. This chain's CDR3 is CASSLGGGANTGELFF. CDR3 nucleotides: TGTGCCAGCAGCTTAGGCGGGGGAGCGAACACCGGGGAGCTGTTTTTT. Supplemented by reference TRBV11-2 and TRBJ2-2, the full variable domain reads EAGVAQSPRYKIIEKRQSVAFWCNPISGHATLYWYQQILGQGPKLLIQFQNNGVVDDSQLPKDRFSAERLKGVDSTLKIQPAKLEDSAVYLCASSLGGGANTGELFFGEGSRLTVL.

The genes are TRBV5-1 and TRBJ1-1; D remains unclear. The CDR3 loop spans 14 amino acids. V was shortened by 2 bases and J by 5 bases, with 13 bases between the two germline ends. Germline CDR1 reads SGHRS; CDR2 reads YFSETQ. The CDR3 loop reads CASSFDGVGTEAFF. The DNA of the CDR3 is TGCGCCAGCAGCTTCGACGGGGTCGGGACTGAAGCTTTCTTT.

This clonotype was observed a handful of times. The chain uses TRBV12-3 or TRBV12-4 and TRBJ2-5; no clear D. The CDR3 loop spans 14 amino acids. The germline V and J ends were trimmed by 6 bases and 4 bases, with 15 bases remaining between them. The CDR3 sequence: CASSTASATETQYF. Here the CDR3 DNA reads TGTGCCAGCAGCACGGCCAGCGCGACAGAGACCCAGTACTTC.

The chain employs TRBV9 and TRBJ1-5; 7 nucleotides line up with TRBD1. This CDR3 is 15 amino acids long. V was pared by 0 bases and J by 6 bases, with 6 bases of the junction left unmatched. Germline V gene data show CDR1 as SGDLS and CDR2 as YYNGEE. The CDR3: CASSVGDRLLQPQHF. The CDR3 nucleotides read TGTGCCAGCAGCGTAGGGGACAGACTCCTTCAGCCCCAGCATTTT.

This clonotype showed up many times. This chain joins TRBV7-9 and TRBJ2-7; D remains unclear. Trimming stripped 1 base from V and 7 bases from J, with 8 bases between. This CDR3 spans 12 amino acids. From germline, CDR1 is SEHNR and CDR2 FQNEAQ (reference sequence). CDR3 region: CASSLVLWEQYF. The CDR3 region has the DNA TGTGCCAGCAGCTTAGTCCTTTGGGAGCAGTACTTC.

CDR3 coding DNA: TGTGCCAGCAGTTTATCGGGAAGGGCAAGCTCCTACGAGCAGTACTTC. Its translation is CASSLSGRASSYEQYF. The J gene is TRBJ2-7, the V gene TRBV12-3 or TRBV12-4; perhaps TRBD2 as D (5 bases). This CDR3 region has 16 residues. Trimming pared 2 bases from V and 0 bases from J, leaving 14 bases between.